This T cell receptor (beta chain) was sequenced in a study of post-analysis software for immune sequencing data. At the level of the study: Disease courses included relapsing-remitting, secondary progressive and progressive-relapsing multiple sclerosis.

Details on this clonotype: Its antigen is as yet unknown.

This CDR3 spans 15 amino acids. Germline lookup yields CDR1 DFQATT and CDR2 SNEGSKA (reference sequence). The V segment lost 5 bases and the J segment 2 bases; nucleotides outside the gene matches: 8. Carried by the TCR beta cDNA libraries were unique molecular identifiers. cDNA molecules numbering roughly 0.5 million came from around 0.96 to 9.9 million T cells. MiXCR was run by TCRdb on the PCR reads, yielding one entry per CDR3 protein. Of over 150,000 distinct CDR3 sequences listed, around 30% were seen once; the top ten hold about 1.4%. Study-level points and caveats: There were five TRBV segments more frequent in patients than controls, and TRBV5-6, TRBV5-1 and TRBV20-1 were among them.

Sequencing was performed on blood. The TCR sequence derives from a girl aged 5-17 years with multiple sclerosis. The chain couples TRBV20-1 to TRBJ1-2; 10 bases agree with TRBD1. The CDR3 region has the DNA TGCAGTGCTGGAAACCCGACAGGGGGCAACTATGGCTACACCTTC. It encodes CSAGNPTGGNYGYTF.